These 32 T cell receptor beta chains were sequenced from one sample in a study of shared clonotypes between healthy human individuals. As defined, naive CD8 cells were CD45RO-negative and positively selected for CCR7, with terminally differentiated effector memory CD45RA+ cells excluded. TCRdb keeps only in-frame clones here, not all; method: immunoSEQ multiplex PCR. Seen here are some 2,100,000 clones, 85% to 95% observed once, and the top ten hold approximately 1.7%. The sequenced sample was naive CD8+ T cells from PBMCs. These receptors were taken from a man aged 18 to 35 in good health. Some clones in this sample may be carry-over from other donors' samples.

The chain joins TRBV9 to TRBJ2-2, with TRBD2 matching over 12 bases. Germline V gene lookup returns CDR1 SGDLS and CDR2 YYNGEE. The ends lost 4 bases at V and 5 bases at J; junction bases unmatched: 6. The CDR3 has 16 residues. The CDR3 DNA follows: TGTGCCAGCAGCCACGGACTAGCGGGACAGACCGGGGAGCTGTTTTTT. Translated: CASSHGLAGQTGELFF.

About this clone itself: Other DNA sequences in the sample encode the same CDR3. This sequence joins TRBV7-9 and TRBJ1-2, with no clear D. Germline lookup yields CDR1 SEHNR and CDR2 FQNEAQ (reference sequence). This CDR3 contains 14 residues. V lost 5 bases and J lost 0, with 10 bases in between. CDR3 in DNA: TGTGCCAGCAGCCCTTCTTTAGCTAACTATGGCTACACCTTC. It translates to CASSPSLANYGYTF.

The CDR3 reads CASSFAQTAVNTGELFF. The CDR3 DNA reads TGTGCCAGCAGCTTCGCCCAAACCGCAGTGAACACCGGGGAGCTGTTTTTT. This chain links TRBV7-9 with TRBJ2-2; unclear D gene. CDR1 is SEHNR and CDR2 is FQNEAQ in the germline V gene (reference sequence). V was shortened by 3 bases and J by 1 base, with 15 bases between the two germline ends. This CDR3 is 17 amino acids long.

The chain joins TRBV12-5 to TRBJ2-5; 12 nucleotides line up with TRBD2. The CDR3 covers 18 residues. Germline loops: CDR1 LGHNT, CDR2 FRNRAP. Trimming cost V 2 bases and J 4 bases; bases outside gene matches: 11. CDR3 in DNA: TGTGCTAGTGGTTTGACCTCTAGCGGGAGGGCCAATCGAGAGACCCAGTACTTC. It specifies CASGLTSSGRANRETQYF.

The V call is TRBV5-5, the J call TRBJ1-1, with D unclear. V dropped 2 bases and J dropped 0 bases, with 8 bases sitting between them. The CDR3 spans 14 residues. From germline, CDR1 is SGHKS and CDR2 YYEKEE (reference sequence). Here the CDR3 reads CASSLASLNTEAFF. CDR3 DNA: TGTGCCAGCAGCTTAGCCAGCCTGAACACTGAAGCTTTCTTT.

The chain combines TRBV19 with TRBJ2-7, with 7 nucleotides matching TRBD2. CDR3 length equals 18 residues. With 2 bases clipped from V and 3 bases from J, the junction kept 16 bases outside the gene matches. Germline V lookup: CDR1 LNHDA, CDR2 SQIVND (reference sequence). The CDR3 protein is CASSIFPLAGALNYEQYF. CDR3 DNA: TGTGCCAGTAGTATATTTCCCCTGGCGGGAGCCCTTAACTACGAGCAGTACTTC.

This rearrangement joins TRBV6-5 to TRBJ2-7; D not certain. V gave up 5 bases and J gave up 7 bases, with 15 bases separating them. Germline V gene lookup returns CDR1 MNHEY and CDR2 SVGAGI. There are 13 residues in the CDR3. The CDR3 spells CASSPISFGEQYF. CDR3 DNA sequence: TGTGCCAGCAGTCCTATTAGCTTTGGGGAGCAGTACTTC.

The chain employs TRBV28 and TRBJ1-2; 7 bases line up with TRBD1. The CDR3 is 13 amino acids. The germline V gene has CDR1 MDHEN and CDR2 SYDVKM. Unmatched junction bases numbered 7, after V lost 6 bases and J lost 6 bases. CDR3 protein: CASRGGGANGYTF. CDR3 coding DNA: TGTGCCAGCAGGGGAGGGGGCGCAAATGGCTACACCTTC.

V usage is TRBV29-1 and J usage is TRBJ2-5; D possibly corresponds to TRBD2 (5 bases). Trimming stripped 6 bases from V and 1 base from J, with 12 bases between. The CDR3 totals 13 residues. Germline CDR1 SQVTM, CDR2 ANQGSEA. CDR3 in amino acids: CSVPHGIQETQYF. CDR3 in DNA: TGCAGCGTCCCCCACGGGATCCAAGAGACCCAGTACTTC.

This clone was observed once. V and J are TRBV19 and TRBJ1-2, with a tentative D call TRBD1 (6 bases). From germline, CDR1 is LNHDA and CDR2 SQIVND (reference sequence). The CDR3 is made up of 16 amino acids. Trimming took off 7 bases at V and 7 bases at J, with 25 bases between the two ends. CDR3 in amino acids: CASTSGSWPGDAGYTF. The CDR3 coding sequence is TGTGCCAGTACATCCGGTAGTTGGCCAGGGGATGCTGGCTACACCTTC.

The chain uses TRBV7-9 and TRBJ1-4; no clear D. CDR3 length equals 14 residues. Germline V gene lookup returns CDR1 SEHNR and CDR2 FQNEAQ (reference sequence). The V gene lost 1 base and the J gene lost 5 bases, with 8 bases spanning the gap. The CDR3 spells CASSLDGVNEKLFF. In DNA form, the CDR3 reads TGTGCCAGCAGCTTAGATGGGGTGAATGAAAAACTGTTTTTT.

The count of this clone is one. The chain couples TRBV4-3 to TRBJ2-7, with unresolved D. The germline V gene encodes CDR1 LGHNA and CDR2 YSLEER. CDR3 length: 16 amino acids. Trimming pared 0 bases from V and 2 bases from J, leaving 14 bases between. The CDR3 loop is CASSQEGYPYTYEQYF. The CDR3 DNA sequence: TGCGCCAGCAGCCAAGAAGGTTACCCCTACACCTACGAGCAGTACTTC.

The genes are TRBV10-1 and TRBJ2-1; D unresolved. V gave up 4 bases and J gave up 1 base, with 11 bases separating them. The CDR3 runs to 15 residues. Germline values: CDR1 WNHNN, CDR2 SYGVQD (reference sequence). CDR3 residues: CASSGSVGSYNEQFF. The CDR3, as DNA: TGCGCCAGCAGTGGTTCGGTCGGGTCCTACAATGAGCAGTTCTTC.

The V gene is TRBV5-4, the J gene TRBJ1-3, with D maybe TRBD1 (5 bases). The CDR3 contains 15 residues. Germline lookup yields CDR1 SGHNT and CDR2 YYREEE (reference sequence). V dropped 4 bases and J dropped 0 bases, with 11 bases sitting between them. DNA of the CDR3: TGTGCCAGCAGCGGTTTCGACAGCTCTGGAAACACCATATATTTT. Translated: CASSGFDSSGNTIYF.

The chain is built from TRBV28 and TRBJ1-1; weak D call: TRBD1 (5 bases). Trimming took off 1 base at V and 0 bases at J, with 12 bases between the two ends. The CDR3 extends over 16 amino acids. Per germline, CDR1 MDHEN and CDR2 SYDVKM. CDR3 bases: TGTGCCAGCAGTTTATCCCCCGCAGGGTTGAACACTGAAGCTTTCTTT. This translates into CASSLSPAGLNTEAFF. Drawing the rest from reference TRBV28 and TRBJ1-1, the complete variable domain is DVKVTQSSRYLVKRTGEKVFLECVQDMDHENMFWYRQDPGLGLRLIYFSYDVKMKEKGDIPEGYSVSREKKERFSLILESASTNQTSMYLCASSLSPAGLNTEAFFGQGTRLTVV.

This chain joins TRBV27 and TRBJ2-3; the D gene is possibly TRBD2 (5 bases). V was pared by 10 bases and J by 0 bases, with 17 bases between. CDR3 length: 15 amino acids. CDR1 is MNHEY and CDR2 is SMNVEV in the germline V gene (reference sequence). The CDR3 nucleotides read TGTGCCACCGGGGATTTACGAACCAGCACAGATACGCAGTATTTT. This gives the protein CATGDLRTSTDTQYF.

Details on this clone: Distinct nucleotide sequences in the sample also encode this CDR3. The V call is TRBV4-1, the J call TRBJ1-1; no firm D call. The length of the CDR3 is 14 residues. Germline assignment: CDR1 MGHRA and CDR2 YSYEKL. The V end lost 1 base, the J end lost 1 base, and 7 bases lay between the germline ends. The CDR3 coding sequence is TGCGCCAGCAGCCAAGCCCCCGGGAACACTGAAGCTTTCTTT. This translates into CASSQAPGNTEAFF.

This chain links TRBV5-4 with TRBJ2-1; D is perhaps TRBD2 (6 bases). V was clipped by 3 bases and J by 2 bases, with 12 bases between them. Looked up from germline, CDR1 is SGHNT and CDR2 is YYREEE (reference sequence). The CDR3 spans 15 residues. The CDR3 DNA reads TGTGCCAGCAGCTGGAGGGAGTCTCCCTACAATGAGCAGTTCTTC. Its protein product is CASSWRESPYNEQFF.

This sequence joins TRBV6-5 and TRBJ2-7; 8 bases match TRBD1. The CDR3 has 14 residues. The J segment lost 2 bases and the V segment lost 3 bases, leaving 3 bases of the junction unmatched. Germline loops: CDR1 MNHEY, CDR2 SVGAGI. CDR3 nucleotide sequence: TGTGCCAGCAGTTATTTCAGGGGGCCCTACGAGCAGTACTTC. It is translated as CASSYFRGPYEQYF.

The V call is TRBV27, the J call TRBJ2-1; unclear D gene. The V end lost 8 bases, the J end lost 4 bases, and 18 bases lay between the germline ends. Germline assignment: CDR1 MNHEY and CDR2 SMNVEV (reference sequence). The CDR3 has 15 residues. CDR3 sequence reads: CASRQAPNPYNEQFF. The CDR3 DNA reads as TGTGCCAGCCGACAAGCGCCGAATCCGTACAATGAGCAGTTCTTC.

This clone was recorded only once. The CDR3 is CASRHATSGGAYEQYF. The CDR3 DNA follows: TGCGCCAGCAGACACGCCACTAGCGGGGGAGCCTACGAGCAGTACTTC. The gene calls are TRBV5-1 and TRBJ2-7; 11 bases fit TRBD2. V lost 5 bases, J lost 2 bases, and 9 bases stayed unmatched. The CDR3 sequence is 16 residues long. Germline loops: CDR1 SGHRS, CDR2 YFSETQ.

CDR3 amino acids: CASSIRQGGTETQYF. The CDR3 DNA sequence: TGTGCCAGCAGCATCAGACAGGGTGGGACGGAGACCCAGTACTTC. This sequence joins TRBV7-9 and TRBJ2-5; 7 bases are shared with TRBD1. Trimming at V came to 5 bases and at J to 5 bases, leaving 11 bases not matched to a gene. This CDR3 comprises 15 residues. CDR1 and CDR2 from the germline V gene are SEHNR and FQNEAQ (reference sequence).

This clone was picked up one time. This rearrangement joins TRBV29-1 to TRBJ2-1; 10 bases fit TRBD1. The V gene end was trimmed by 4 bases and the J gene end by 7 bases; junction bases not matched to a gene: 4. The CDR3 is 13 amino acids. Per the germline V gene, CDR1 is SQVTM and CDR2 is ANQGSEA. CDR3: CSVVGTGENEQFF. The CDR3 region has the DNA TGCAGCGTTGTTGGGACAGGGGAAAATGAGCAGTTCTTC.

The chain uses TRBV5-4 and TRBJ2-2; D is undetermined. V lost 3 bases and J lost 7, with 4 bases in between. The V gene's germline CDR1 is SGHNT and CDR2 YYREEE (reference sequence). This CDR3 contains 11 residues. The CDR3 sequence is CASSSGGELFF. For the CDR3, the DNA is TGTGCCAGCAGCTCCGGCGGGGAGCTGTTTTTT. The entire variable domain, with the rest obtained from reference TRBV5-4 and TRBJ2-2, is as follows: ETGVTQSPTHLIKTRGQQVTLRCSSQSGHNTVSWYQQALGQGPQFIFQYYREEENGRGNFPPRFSGLQFPNYSSELNVNALELDDSALYLCASSSGGELFFGEGSRLTVL.

This chain uses TRBV4-1 with TRBJ2-2; D may be TRBD2 (9 bases). Trimming pared 4 bases from V and 3 bases from J, leaving 18 bases between. CDR1 MGHRA and CDR2 YSYEKL come from the germline V gene. This CDR3 contains 17 residues. The CDR3 is CASSLFSGGQDTGELFF. CDR3 coding DNA: TGCGCCAGCAGCCTATTTAGCGGGGGACAGGACACCGGGGAGCTGTTTTTT.

The chain recombines TRBV6-6 with TRBJ1-1, with a possible D match to TRBD1 (6 bases). Trimming took 2 bases from V and 3 from J, leaving 10 bases between them. CDR1 MNHNY and CDR2 SVGAGI come from the germline V gene (reference sequence). CDR3 length: 14 residues. The CDR3 region is CASSYGGGYTEAFF. The CDR3 DNA sequence: TGTGCCAGCAGTTACGGAGGGGGTTACACTGAAGCTTTCTTT.

The V call is TRBV5-4, the J call TRBJ2-3, with 8 bases matching TRBD1. The CDR3 spans 16 residues. CDR1 SGHNT and CDR2 YYREEE come from the germline V gene (reference sequence). V shed 2 bases and J 6 bases; nucleotides not matched to a gene: 11. The CDR3 region has the DNA TGTGCCAGCAGCTTTCTTCAGGGGGCGGCCGCGGATACGCAGTATTTT. Residues: CASSFLQGAAADTQYF.

The genes are TRBV19 and TRBJ1-1; D not certain. The germline gives CDR1 LNHDA, CDR2 SQIVND (reference sequence). The CDR3 length is 15 residues. V lost 8 bases and J lost 4, with 20 bases in between. The CDR3 coding sequence is TGTGCCAGTCTCCCCGCGGCGGAGGGTGGCACTGAAGCTTTCTTT. Its protein is CASLPAAEGGTEAFF.

This clone was counted once. The V call is TRBV7-6, the J call TRBJ2-5; 9 bases are shared with TRBD2. The CDR3 extends over 18 amino acids. CDR1 SGHVS and CDR2 FNYEAQ come from the germline V gene. The junction had 16 bases not matched to a gene; V was cut back by 1 base and J by 7 bases. The CDR3 bases are TGTGCCAGCAGCTTAGACGCGACTAGCGGAACATTTGGGGGGACCCAGTACTTC. Translation gives CASSLDATSGTFGGTQYF.

This rearrangement joins TRBV28 to TRBJ1-1; D uncertain. The CDR3 loop spans 14 amino acids. The germline V gene has CDR1 MDHEN and CDR2 SYDVKM. V was cut by 3 bases and J by 3 bases, with 11 bases left in between. Written as DNA, the CDR3 is TGTGCCAGCAGTTTGCAGTTTTCGGACACTGAAGCTTTCTTT. Its protein product is CASSLQFSDTEAFF.

The chain is built from TRBV27 and TRBJ2-1; D is perhaps TRBD1 (5 bases). Per the germline V gene, CDR1 is MNHEY and CDR2 is SMNVEV (reference sequence). Between the trimmed V and J ends, which lost 2 bases and 4 bases, there was a span of 12 bases. The CDR3 covers 15 residues. The CDR3 DNA follows: TGTGCCAGCAGTTTAAAGGCAGGGTGGTACAATGAGCAGTTCTTC. Translating it yields CASSLKAGWYNEQFF.

The V call is TRBV27, the J call TRBJ1-2; 12 positions agree with TRBD1. The V segment lost 2 bases and the J segment 8 bases; nucleotides outside the gene matches: 9. Germline V gene data show CDR1 as MNHEY and CDR2 as SMNVEV (reference sequence). This CDR3 comprises 16 residues. CDR3 region: CASSLTGTGGGGGYTF. In DNA, the CDR3 is TGTGCCAGCAGTTTAACAGGGACAGGGGGCGGAGGCGGCTACACCTTC.